The table lists the clone carrying this T cell receptor beta chain with many counts. A second PCR, run for roughly 7 to 11 cycles, used a sample-barcoded 5' primer plus a J-beta primer mix. TCRdb reanalysed the 5' RACE reads using MiXCR and keeps one entry per CDR3 protein. The data hold hundreds of thousands of distinct CDR3 sequences, with around 50% observed a single time. This sample stems from a study of blood T cells in healthy people across ages. The source material was blood. This clonotype was sampled from an elderly woman in good health.

CDR3 sequence reads: CASSLTSGVKTQYF. CDR3 DNA: TGCGCCAGCAGCTTGACTAGCGGGGTAAAGACCCAGTACTTC. The rearrangement joins TRBV5-1 to TRBJ2-5; 10 nucleotides line up with TRBD2. The V gene's germline CDR1 is SGHRS and CDR2 YFSETQ. V was clipped by 1 base and J by 6 bases; unmatched bases: 3. This CDR3 has 14 residues.